These 25 T cell receptor beta chains were all obtained from the same sample, sequenced in a study of OX40 agonist ivuxolimab in advanced cancers. Sequencing was performed with immunoSEQ multiplex PCR; in TCRdb, only in-frame clones are kept and a portion is missing. This sample has about 76,000 clones; around 86% occur once, and the top ten carry roughly 3.1%. Sample: CD4+ or CD8+ T cells sorted from blood, taken in a trial of the OX40 agonist ivuxolimab. These TCRs come from an adult with an advanced solid tumor such as melanoma, head and neck, liver or kidney cancer.

The chain has TRBV19 and TRBJ2-7; 7 bases line up with TRBD1. The V segment lost 5 bases and the J segment 3 bases; nucleotides outside the gene matches: 10. Germline V gene lookup returns CDR1 LNHDA and CDR2 SQIVND (reference sequence). CDR3 length equals 15 residues. CDR3 in amino acids: CASSPTGQRIYEQYF. The CDR3 region has the DNA TGTGCCAGTAGTCCGACGGGACAGCGGATCTACGAGCAGTACTTC.

The gene calls are TRBV11-3 and TRBJ2-1; the D call may be TRBD1 or TRBD2 (6 bases each). This CDR3 has 13 amino acids. Germline V lookup: CDR1 SGHNT, CDR2 YENEEA. V lost 5 bases, J lost 9 bases, and 14 bases lay in between. The CDR3 region has the DNA TGTGCCAGCAGCCTACAACAGGGAGGTGAGCAGTTCTTC. Amino acids: CASSLQQGGEQFF.

This chain joins TRBV5-8 and TRBJ1-1; D call uncertain. Deletions cut 3 bases from V and 0 bases from J, with 12 bases between. Germline V gives CDR1 SGHTS, CDR2 YDEGEE. CDR3 length: 15 amino acids. CDR3 coding DNA: TGTGCCAGCAGCTCCGAGGGCACTTTGAACACTGAAGCTTTCTTT. This gives the protein CASSSEGTLNTEAFF.

This clone showed up just once. This sequence joins TRBV7-9 and TRBJ2-1; D may be TRBD1 or TRBD2 (6 bases each). Germline lookup yields CDR1 SEHNR and CDR2 FQNEAQ (reference sequence). Trimming removed 1 base at V and 4 bases at J, with 11 bases between. This CDR3 is 15 amino acids long. The CDR3 bases are TGTGCCAGCAGCTTAGTTACAGGGACTTACAATGAGCAGTTCTTC. This translates into CASSLVTGTYNEQFF.

The chain combines TRBV6-5 with TRBJ2-7; 10 nucleotides agree with TRBD1. The V segment lost 7 bases and the J segment 5 bases; nucleotides outside the gene matches: 11. CDR1 and CDR2 from the germline V gene are MNHEY and SVGAGI. The CDR3 length is 15 residues. The CDR3 sequence is CASKFIGTGVDEQYF. CDR3 DNA: TGTGCCAGCAAGTTTATCGGGACAGGGGTGGACGAGCAGTACTTC.

The chain has TRBV15 and TRBJ1-5, with D possibly TRBD1 on 6 matching bases. From germline, CDR1 is LNHNV and CDR2 YYDKDF (reference sequence). The V and J ends lost 3 bases and 2 bases respectively, with 23 bases between them. The CDR3 has 19 residues. The CDR3 region is CATSSLARRQVRGNQPQHF. The DNA for the CDR3 is TGTGCCACCAGCAGCCTCGCCAGACGACAGGTTCGGGGCAATCAGCCCCAGCATTTT.

The CDR3: CASSGLGALDNQPQHF. The CDR3 DNA is TGTGCCAGCTCGGGTTTAGGGGCCCTAGACAATCAGCCCCAGCATTTT. J is TRBJ1-5 and V is TRBV18; weak D call: TRBD1 (5 bases). V was clipped by 6 bases and J by 3 bases, with 18 bases between them. Germline V CDR1 and CDR2: KGHSH, LQKENI. The CDR3 is made up of 16 amino acids.

On this clone: A junction boundary mismatches the germline segment, possibly from a read error. V gene TRBV5-1 combines with J gene TRBJ1-5; 9 positions agree with TRBD1. The length of the CDR3 is 15 residues. CDR1 SGHRS and CDR2 YFSETQ come from the germline V gene. CDR3 nucleotide sequence: TGCGCCAGCAGATTGGGACAGGGAGGAGGTCAGCCCCAGCATTTT. This sequence encodes CASRLGQGGGQPQHF.

Worth noting for this clone: The identical CDR3 is also encoded by other nucleotide sequences in the sample. This sequence joins TRBV20-1 and TRBJ2-7; D unclear. The V gene lost 3 bases and the J gene lost 3 bases, with 6 bases spanning the gap. CDR3 length equals 11 residues. CDR1 and CDR2 (germline): DFQATT, SNEGSKA (reference sequence). The CDR3 reads CSASESYEQYF. As DNA, the CDR3 is TGCAGTGCTAGCGAGAGCTACGAGCAGTACTTC.

The chain links TRBV5-1 to TRBJ1-5, with 7 nucleotides matching TRBD1. Per the germline V gene, CDR1 is SGHRS and CDR2 is YFSETQ. The CDR3 consists of 14 residues. J was trimmed by 5 bases and V by 0 bases; bases with no gene match: 2. The CDR3 bases are TGCGCCAGCAGCTTGGGACAGGGCGATCAGCCCCAGCATTTT. It encodes CASSLGQGDQPQHF.

The chain combines TRBV30 with TRBJ2-3; D not certain. This CDR3 spans 12 amino acids. Trimming removed 8 bases at V and 2 bases at J, with 11 bases between. The V gene's germline CDR1 is GTSNPN and CDR2 SVGIG (reference sequence). CDR3 bases: TGTGCCGCAGAAGCCACCACAGATACGCAGTATTTT. As protein: CAAEATTDTQYF.

The CDR3, as DNA: TGTGCCAGCAGCAGGACAGGTGTCAATCAGCCCCAGCATTTT. Translated, it gives CASSRTGVNQPQHF. The chain joins TRBV7-9 to TRBJ1-5; 7 bases fit TRBD1. The V gene end was trimmed by 5 bases and the J gene end by 3 bases; junction bases not matched to a gene: 4. CDR3 length: 14 amino acids. Germline CDR1 SEHNR, CDR2 FQNEAQ (reference sequence).

Here the CDR3 reads CASSLGQSTSNQPQHF. The CDR3 DNA follows: TGTGCCAGCAGCTTGGGACAGTCGACTAGCAATCAGCCCCAGCATTTT. The chain has TRBV5-5 and TRBJ1-5; D might be TRBD1 (5 bases). The CDR3 length is 16 residues. Germline V gene data show CDR1 as SGHKS and CDR2 as YYEKEE (reference sequence). The V end lost 0 bases, the J end lost 0 bases, and 10 bases lay between the germline ends.

The gene calls are TRBV7-8 and TRBJ2-7; unclear D gene. Germline CDR1 and CDR2: SGHVS and FQNEAQ. The length of the CDR3 is 12 residues. V shed 1 base and J shed 2 bases, with 3 bases lying between them. CDR3 amino acids: CASSLGAYEQYF. In DNA, the CDR3 is TGTGCCAGCAGCTTAGGGGCCTACGAGCAGTACTTC.

The CDR3 bases are TGCAGCGTTGAGGTGAACAGGGGCTACGAGCAGTACTTC. Its protein product is CSVEVNRGYEQYF. The chain combines TRBV29-1 with TRBJ2-7, with 7 bases identical to TRBD1. This CDR3 is 13 amino acids long. V lost 3 bases and J lost 3; bases outside the gene matches: 5. Germline V gene data show CDR1 as SQVTM and CDR2 as ANQGSEA.

The rearrangement links TRBV9 to TRBJ1-5, with D unclear. This CDR3 spans 14 amino acids. Trimming shortened V by 3 bases and J by 3 bases, and 10 bases separated the two germline ends. The germline V gene encodes CDR1 SGDLS and CDR2 YYNGEE. CDR3 loop: CASSGRAVNQPQHF. As DNA, the CDR3 is TGTGCCAGCAGCGGTCGGGCAGTCAATCAGCCCCAGCATTTT. The full variable domain, with the rest looked up from reference TRBV9 and TRBJ1-5, is DSGVTQTPKHLITATGQRVTLRCSPRSGDLSVYWYQQSLDQGLQFLIQYYNGEERAKGNILERFSAQQFPDLHSELNLSSLELGDSALYFCASSGRAVNQPQHFGDGTRLSIL.

The V call is TRBV6-5, the J call TRBJ2-7; a weak D match, TRBD2 (6 bases). CDR3 length equals 14 residues. Germline CDR1 MNHEY, CDR2 SVGAGI. Trimming removed 5 bases at V and 2 bases at J, with 13 bases between. The CDR3 region is CASSDPGRTYEQYF. CDR3 sequence (DNA): TGTGCCAGCAGTGATCCAGGGAGGACCTACGAGCAGTACTTC.

J is TRBJ1-1 and V is TRBV7-3; D is possibly TRBD1 (5 bases). The CDR3 has 12 residues. Trimming cost V 5 bases and J 2 bases, with 6 bases left between them. The V gene's germline CDR1 is SGHTA and CDR2 FQGTGA. The CDR3 is CASSRDNTEAFF. The CDR3 DNA reads as TGTGCCAGCAGCCGGGACAACACTGAAGCTTTCTTT.

This clone was counted between two and nine times. The chain links TRBV5-6 to TRBJ2-5; D not resolved. CDR3 size: 13 residues. V dropped 1 base and J dropped 4 bases, with 8 bases sitting between them. Germline V lookup: CDR1 SGHDT, CDR2 YYEEEE. The CDR3 DNA sequence: TGTGCCAGCAGCTTGCGAAATTTAGAGACCCAGTACTTC. This gives the protein CASSLRNLETQYF.

This clone appeared once. This rearrangement joins TRBV11-2 to TRBJ2-4, with a possible D match to TRBD2 (7 bases). The CDR3 totals 14 residues. V gave up 0 bases and J gave up 12 bases, with 15 bases separating them. Germline V gives CDR1 SGHAT, CDR2 FQNNGV. The DNA for the CDR3 is TGTGCCAGCAGCTTAGATCCTCAAGGGGGGGCTCAGTACTTC. Its protein is CASSLDPQGGAQYF.

The chain joins TRBV7-2 to TRBJ2-3, with D perhaps TRBD2 (6 bases). Germline CDR1 and CDR2: SGHTA and FQGNSA. The CDR3 covers 16 residues. Trimming shortened V by 1 base and J by 0 bases, and 11 bases separated the two germline ends. In DNA, the CDR3 is TGTGCCAGCAGCTTAGAGGCGGGGACTAGCACAGATACGCAGTATTTT. Amino acid sequence: CASSLEAGTSTDTQYF. Filled out from reference TRBV7-2 and TRBJ2-3, the complete variable domain reads GAGVSQSPSNKVTEKGKDVELRCDPISGHTALYWYRQSLGQGLEFLIYFQGNSAPDKSGLPSDRFSAERTGGSVSTLTIQRTQQEDSAVYLCASSLEAGTSTDTQYFGPGTRLTVL.

The V and J genes are TRBV6-1 and TRBJ1-4; 8 bases are shared with TRBD1. This CDR3 is built from 14 residues. V dropped 2 bases and J dropped 10; count of bases not matched to a gene: 6. Germline V gives CDR1 MNHNS, CDR2 SASEGT. In DNA form, the CDR3 reads TGTGCCAGCAGTGAATTTATGGGGACAGGAAAACTGTTTTTT. Protein sequence: CASSEFMGTGKLFF.

V gene TRBV4-2 combines with J gene TRBJ1-5; 9 bases agree with TRBD1. The germline V gene encodes CDR1 LGHNA and CDR2 YNFKEQ. The length of the CDR3 is 15 residues. J gave up 5 bases and V 0 bases, and 2 bases lay outside the gene matches. CDR3 coding DNA: TGTGCCAGCAGCCAAGAAGACAGGGGGTATCAGCCCCAGCATTTT. Its translation is CASSQEDRGYQPQHF.

In DNA form, the CDR3 reads TGCGCCAGCAGCAGAGGGACCGCTCCGAATAGTAACTATGGCTACACCTTC. This gives the protein CASSRGTAPNSNYGYTF. V gene TRBV5-1 combines with J gene TRBJ1-2; D is perhaps TRBD1 (5 bases). Between the trimmed V and J ends, which lost 4 bases and 1 base, there was a span of 20 bases. The length of the CDR3 is 17 residues. CDR1 and CDR2 (germline): SGHRS, YFSETQ.

The V and J genes are TRBV4-3 and TRBJ1-2; D remains unclear. V was pared by 1 base and J by 13 bases, with 13 bases between. The CDR3 is 12 amino acids. CDR1 is LGHNA and CDR2 is YSLEER in the germline V gene. The CDR3 DNA sequence: TGCGCCAGCAGCCAAGGCCCCCTATTTCCCACCTTC. Amino acid sequence: CASSQGPLFPTF.